Below are 5 T cell receptor beta chains sequenced from a single sample in a study of cytomegalovirus exposure and HLA in healthy donors. The PCR ran on 60 Vbeta and 13 Jbeta primers. Libraries were prepared by immunoSEQ multiplex PCR; TCRdb keeps only in-frame clonotypes and omits some of them. In the table there are 150,000 to 200,000 clones, 80% of which are singletons. The sample taken for sequencing was PBMCs. Receptors originate from a woman in her 30s in good health and CMV-seronegative.

The chain is built from TRBV5-1 and TRBJ2-7; perhaps TRBD2 as D (5 bases). This CDR3 region has 15 residues. Germline V gene sequence: CDR1 SGHRS, CDR2 YFSETQ. The V and J ends lost 0 bases and 5 bases respectively, with 15 bases between them. The CDR3 here is CASSLATPPLDEQYF. CDR3 coding DNA: TGCGCCAGCAGCTTGGCCACCCCCCCACTAGACGAGCAGTACTTC.

This clone was observed a handful of times. J is TRBJ2-5 and V is TRBV7-3; no firm D call. The V gene's germline CDR1 is SGHTA and CDR2 FQGTGA. The CDR3 totals 13 residues. Trimming removed 1 base from V and 5 bases from J, with 8 bases in between. This CDR3 is CASSLSLGETQYF. The CDR3 coding sequence is TGTGCCAGCAGCTTAAGTCTCGGGGAGACCCAGTACTTC.

This clone was seen just once. This chain links TRBV7-3 with TRBJ1-1; possible D gene TRBD1, 5 bases. Germline values: CDR1 SGHTA, CDR2 FQGTGA. Trimming shortened V by 1 base and J by 5 bases, and 8 bases separated the two germline ends. The CDR3 is 13 residues long. This CDR3 reads CASSLSRGTEAFF. The DNA for the CDR3 is TGTGCCAGCAGCTTAAGTCGGGGGACTGAAGCTTTCTTT.

This rearrangement joins TRBV30 to TRBJ2-6, with TRBD1 identical over 7 bases. Germline V gene lookup returns CDR1 GTSNPN and CDR2 SVGIG (reference sequence). The CDR3 has 15 amino acids. After removal of 3 bases from V and 1 base from J, the junction contained 3 bases not matched to a gene. The CDR3 protein is CAWRDRASGANVLTF. Written as DNA, the CDR3 is TGTGCCTGGAGAGACAGGGCGTCTGGGGCCAACGTCCTGACTTTC. Filled out from reference TRBV30 and TRBJ2-6, the complete variable domain reads SQTIHQWPATLVQPVGSPLSLECTVEGTSNPNLYWYRQAAGRGLQLLFYSVGIGQISSEVPQNLSASRPQDRQFILSSKKLLLSDSGFYLCAWRDRASGANVLTFGAGSRLTVL.

The chain employs TRBV5-1 and TRBJ2-7; 11 bases align to TRBD1. There are 17 residues in the CDR3. Looked up from germline, CDR1 is SGHRS and CDR2 is YFSETQ. V dropped 0 bases and J dropped 2; count of bases not matched to a gene: 7. CDR3 residues: CASSLERQGQGAYEQYF. DNA of the CDR3: TGCGCCAGCAGCTTGGAACGACAGGGACAGGGGGCCTACGAGCAGTACTTC. Looking up the rest from reference TRBV5-1 and TRBJ2-7 gives the full variable domain: KAGVTQTPRYLIKTRGQQVTLSCSPISGHRSVSWYQQTPGQGLQFLFEYFSETQRNKGNFPGRFSGRQFSNSRSEMNVSTLELGDSALYLCASSLERQGQGAYEQYFGPGTRLTVT.